The T cell receptor beta chain under discussion was sequenced for a study of Graves' ophthalmopathy and Graves' hyperthyroidism. Germline V gene data show CDR1 as SGHVS and CDR2 as FQNEAQ. V lost 8 bases, J lost 4 bases, and 8 bases stayed unmatched. The CDR3 length is 14 residues. RNA transcripts yielded amplified TCR beta CDR3 regions. Second-round multiplex PCR came after a first-round RT-PCR that employed HTBI primers. TCRdb re-called the multiplex PCR reads with MiXCR, one entry per CDR3 protein. In the table there are hundreds of thousands of distinct CDR3 sequences, approximately 39% of which are singletons.

The clonotype comes from an adult man with Graves' ophthalmopathy. Source material: peripheral blood. J is TRBJ1-5 and V is TRBV7-8, with 7 positions matching TRBD1. This CDR3 reads CASSRGTANQPQHF. In DNA form, the CDR3 reads TGTGCCAGCTCCCGCGGGACAGCTAATCAGCCCCAGCATTTT.